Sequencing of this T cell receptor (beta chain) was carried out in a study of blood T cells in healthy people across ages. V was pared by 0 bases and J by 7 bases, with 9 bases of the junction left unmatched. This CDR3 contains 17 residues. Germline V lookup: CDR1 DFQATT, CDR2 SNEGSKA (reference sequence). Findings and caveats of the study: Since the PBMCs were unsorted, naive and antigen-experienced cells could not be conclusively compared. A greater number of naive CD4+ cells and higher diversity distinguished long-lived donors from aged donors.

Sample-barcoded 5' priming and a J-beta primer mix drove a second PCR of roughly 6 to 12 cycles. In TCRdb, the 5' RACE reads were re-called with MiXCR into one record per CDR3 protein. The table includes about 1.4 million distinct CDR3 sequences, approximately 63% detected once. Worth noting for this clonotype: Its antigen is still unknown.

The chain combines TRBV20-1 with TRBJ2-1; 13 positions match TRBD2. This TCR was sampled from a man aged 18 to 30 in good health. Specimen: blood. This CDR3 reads CSAREPGLAGEGNEQFF. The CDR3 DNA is TGCAGTGCTAGAGAACCCGGACTAGCGGGAGAGGGGAATGAGCAGTTCTTC.